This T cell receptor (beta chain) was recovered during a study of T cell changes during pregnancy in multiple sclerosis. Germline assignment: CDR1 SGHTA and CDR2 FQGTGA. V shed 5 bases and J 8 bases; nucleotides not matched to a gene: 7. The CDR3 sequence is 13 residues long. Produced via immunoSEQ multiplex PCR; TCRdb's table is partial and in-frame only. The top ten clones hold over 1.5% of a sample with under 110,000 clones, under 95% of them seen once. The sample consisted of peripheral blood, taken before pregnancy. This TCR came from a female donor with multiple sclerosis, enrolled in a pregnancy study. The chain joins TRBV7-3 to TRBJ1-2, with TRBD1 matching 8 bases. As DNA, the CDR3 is TGTGCCAGCAGCGGGGACAGGTACGGAGGCTACACCTTC. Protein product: CASSGDRYGGYTF.